The 15 T cell receptor beta chains reported below all come from one sample, sequenced in a study of cytotoxic CD8 clonotypes in ibrutinib-treated CLL listed by TCRdb under 2021. Receptor amplification or capture employed the immunoSEQ multiplex PCR assay. In TCRdb, the immuneACCESS table is reduced to in-frame sequences with V and J assigned. These tables do not hold every clone; where another copy was compared, an unresolved V gene accounts for under half, and the others remain unexplained. The sample table lists roughly 330,000 clones, around 66% of them with a count of one. The ten largest make up around 6.5% of the sample. The starting material was PBMCs, obtained after 36 months of ibrutinib treatment. All receptors come from a human donor with chronic lymphocytic leukemia.

The V call is TRBV6-1, the J call TRBJ1-1; 7 bases map to TRBD1. The CDR3 is made up of 14 amino acids. Germline CDR1 and CDR2: MNHNS and SASEGT. With V trimmed by 5 bases and J by 2 bases, 5 bases remained unmatched. In DNA form, the CDR3 reads TGTGCCAGCAGTCGACAGGGTACAAACACTGAAGCTTTCTTT. Translation gives CASSRQGTNTEAFF.

The chain couples TRBV4-1 to TRBJ1-6, with 9 bases identical to TRBD1. J was trimmed by 7 bases and V by 6 bases; bases with no gene match: 7. The CDR3 covers 15 residues. Germline V gene sequence: CDR1 MGHRA, CDR2 YSYEKL. The DNA of the CDR3 is TGCGCCAGCAGTTCCCCCGGGACAGGGAATTCACCCCTCCACTTT. Translated, it gives CASSSPGTGNSPLHF.

This clone occurred once. This chain uses TRBV11-2 with TRBJ2-3; no clear D. This CDR3 has 12 amino acids. In germline, CDR1 is SGHAT, CDR2 FQNNGV. Between the trimmed V and J ends, which lost 0 bases and 6 bases, there was a span of 4 bases. CDR3 residues: CASSLDPDTQYF. The CDR3 coding sequence is TGTGCCAGCAGCTTAGATCCGGATACGCAGTATTTT.

The rearrangement links TRBV6-5 to TRBJ2-7; D uncertain. The V gene's germline CDR1 is MNHEY and CDR2 SVGAGI. With 1 base removed from V and 0 bases from J, the gap between germline ends came to 7 bases. CDR3 length: 14 amino acids. The CDR3 region is CASSYYGFSYEQYF. CDR3 bases: TGTGCCAGCAGTTACTATGGGTTCTCCTACGAGCAGTACTTC.

The V call is TRBV5-1, the J call TRBJ1-1, with TRBD1 as a possible D gene (6 bases). There are 16 residues in the CDR3. Per the germline V gene, CDR1 is SGHRS and CDR2 is YFSETQ. V dropped 3 bases and J dropped 3 bases, with 18 bases sitting between them. The CDR3 nucleotides read TGCGCCAGCAGCTCATGGGACATCACGGGGGACACTGAAGCTTTCTTT. Translation: CASSSWDITGDTEAFF.

The V and J genes are TRBV4-1 and TRBJ1-4; 9 nucleotides agree with TRBD1. The V segment lost 0 bases and the J segment 7 bases; nucleotides outside the gene matches: 6. This CDR3 spans 16 amino acids. CDR1 MGHRA and CDR2 YSYEKL come from the germline V gene. CDR3 in DNA: TGCGCCAGCAGCCAAGACCCGACAGGGGGGAGTGAAAAACTGTTTTTT. Its protein product is CASSQDPTGGSEKLFF.

DNA for the CDR3: TGTGCCAGCAGCCCAGAAGAGGGGGCTCCCCAAAAACTGTTTTTT. Protein product: CASSPEEGAPQKLFF. The chain joins TRBV11-3 to TRBJ1-4, with 7 bases identical to TRBD1. V lost 5 bases to trimming and J lost 9 bases; unmatched junction nucleotides: 12. The CDR3 consists of 15 residues. Germline V gives CDR1 SGHNT, CDR2 YENEEA.

CDR3 in amino acids: CASSVPSGVPYEQYF. CDR3 sequence (DNA): TGTGCCAGCTCAGTCCCTAGCGGGGTCCCCTACGAGCAGTACTTC. This sequence joins TRBV18 and TRBJ2-7; 9 nucleotides agree with TRBD2. Germline-derived CDR1 and CDR2 are KGHSH and LQKENI. V shed 5 bases and J 2 bases; nucleotides not matched to a gene: 7. This CDR3 has 15 residues. Together with reference TRBV18 and TRBJ2-7, the CDR3 gives the full variable domain: NAGVMQNPRHLVRRRGQEARLRCSPMKGHSHVYWYRQLPEEGLKFMVYLQKENIIDESGMPKERFSAEFPKEGPSILRIQQVVRGDSAAYFCASSVPSGVPYEQYFGPGTRLTVT.

The chain employs TRBV18 and TRBJ2-5; D gene uncertain. V lost 3 bases to trimming and J lost 2 bases, with 13 bases between them. Germline CDR1 is KGHSH and CDR2 is LQKENI. The CDR3 consists of 15 residues. CDR3 bases: TGTGCCAGCTCACCTCGTTTGGTGAGGCAAGAGACCCAGTACTTC. The encoded protein is CASSPRLVRQETQYF.

The chain employs TRBV7-2 and TRBJ2-4, with a tentative D call TRBD2 (5 bases). The CDR3 has 13 amino acids. CDR1 and CDR2 (germline): SGHTA, FQGNSA. Trimming shortened V by 0 bases and J by 8 bases, and 8 bases separated the two germline ends. CDR3 protein: CASSLAFGDIQYF. The CDR3 nucleotides are TGTGCCAGCAGCTTAGCGTTCGGGGACATTCAGTACTTC.

V usage is TRBV18 and J usage is TRBJ2-7, with D perhaps assigned TRBD1 or TRBD2 (7 bases each). CDR3 length: 21 residues. Germline CDR1 is KGHSH and CDR2 is LQKENI. Trimming cost V 1 base and J 2 bases, with 30 bases left between them. The CDR3 loop reads CASSPRQGLTSPNSYAYEQYF. In nucleotides, the CDR3 is TGTGCCAGCTCACCACGACAGGGATTGACTAGCCCCAACTCCTACGCCTACGAGCAGTACTTC.

The count of this clone is one. V and J are TRBV7-2 and TRBJ2-7; 8 positions match TRBD2. Germline lookup yields CDR1 SGHTA and CDR2 FQGNSA. The junction had 2 bases not matched to a gene; V was cut back by 2 bases and J by 5 bases. This CDR3 spans 13 amino acids. CDR3 nucleotide sequence: TGTGCCAGCAGCTTATTCGGGAGGGACGAGCAGTACTTC. Amino acid sequence: CASSLFGRDEQYF.

This sequence joins TRBV27 and TRBJ2-3; no firm D call. Germline CDR1 MNHEY, CDR2 SMNVEV (reference sequence). The ends were cut back, 4 bases at V and 2 bases at J, with 10 bases in the middle. This CDR3 contains 14 residues. Here the CDR3 DNA reads TGTGCCAGCAGTTCGACCAGGTACACAGATACGCAGTATTTT. This sequence encodes CASSSTRYTDTQYF.

The chain links TRBV5-1 to TRBJ2-7, with no clear D. Trimming shortened V by 7 bases and J by 5 bases, and 19 bases separated the two germline ends. The CDR3 is 14 residues long. In germline, CDR1 is SGHRS, CDR2 YFSETQ. The CDR3 DNA sequence: TGCGCCAGCGGAGTAGAAATTGCGGCCAACGAGCAGTACTTC. Residues: CASGVEIAANEQYF.

This clone was observed a few times. V is TRBV5-1 and J is TRBJ1-1; D unresolved. This CDR3 spans 14 amino acids. The germline CDR1 and CDR2 sequences are SGHRS and YFSETQ. V was clipped by 4 bases and J by 1 base, with 11 bases between them. The CDR3 DNA follows: TGCGCCAGCAGCCTGAAGGTTCCGAACACTGAAGCTTTCTTT. This sequence encodes CASSLKVPNTEAFF.